The present entry profiles one T cell receptor beta chain with its context. The data were obtained in a study of cytomegalovirus exposure and HLA in healthy donors. CDR3 size: 17 residues. The germline V and J ends were trimmed by 8 bases and 0 bases, with 22 bases remaining between them. Per germline, CDR1 MRHNA and CDR2 SNTAGT. A multiplex PCR was run with 60 Vbeta primers and 13 Jbeta primers. The table came from immunoSEQ multiplex PCR; TCRdb's copy has only in-frame clones and leaves some out. The repertoire holds about 140,000 clones, with approximately 61% as singletons. The sequence derives from a human donor in good health. The V gene is TRBV6-4, the J gene TRBJ1-1, with a tentative D call TRBD1 (6 bases). Source material: PBMCs. This CDR3 is CASPEPSLGALNTEAFF. In DNA form, the CDR3 reads TGTGCCAGCCCAGAACCCTCCTTGGGGGCTTTGAACACTGAAGCTTTCTTT.